This T cell receptor beta chain emerged from a study of cytotoxic CD8 clonotypes in ibrutinib-treated CLL (dated by TCRdb to about 2021). As for the study more broadly: The cohort included roughly 15 treatment-naive and approximately eleven relapsed/refractory patients; 17 were IGHV unmutated. The response samples were drawn at a median of approximately 12 months into treatment, with a range of about 6 to 36 months. Samples averaged roughly 280,000 productive templates and roughly 86,000 productive rearrangements. Responses were partial in roughly 24 patients and complete in 2; after median approximately 66 months follow-up, some 14 stayed in remission and 12 progressed. Longitudinal samples were obtainable from about 30% of the 86 participants in the trial. All remission and progressive disease samples were collected while patients were still receiving ibrutinib. Cryopreserved peripheral blood mononuclear cells were collected at three points: before therapy, at response, and at either sustained remission or disease progression.

What the study reported, not specific to this receptor: Public clonotypes were rare and either contracted or stayed stable during treatment, and the rise in clonality at ibrutinib response reflected the expansion of private clonotypes. Sampling times were not matched between sustained-remission and progressing patients, and lymph node repertoires were not studied. Clonality rose at ibrutinib response, remained stable during sustained remission, and dropped back toward baseline at progression. Baseline clonality was found to be higher than that of age-matched healthy donors and was strongly correlated with circulating CD8+ T-cell counts.

A MiSeq instrument was used for deep resolution sequencing, which targeted depths ranging from 1 in 1 million up to 1 in 200,000 T cells, with coverage averaging 10x for each clonotype. TCR beta libraries were generated with the immunoSEQ hsTCRB Kit. The published analysis was carried out like this. ImmunoSEQ Data Assistant and ImmunoSEQ Analyzer were used for data analysis, and V, D and J genes were assigned according to IMGT definitions. Clonality, which ranges from 0 to 1, was calculated as one minus the normalized Shannon entropy of productive rearrangement frequencies. Only overrepresented clonotypes making up at least 0.05% of the repertoire of each patient were included in the public clonotype analysis. Repertoires from some twelve age-matched healthy donors in immuneACCESS were used as clonality controls. TCRdb re-hosts the immuneACCESS table, in-frame sequences only. Its copies lack some clones; in the studies checked, an unresolved V gene accounts for under half of them, and the cause for the rest is not known. V and J calls and clone size follow that table, whereas D and trimming were derived from the DNA. The sample profile shows about 140,000 clones; 75% to 95% of them were found once. More than 10% of the sample is in the top ten clones.

The trim is 4 bases for V and 2 bases for J, with a gap of 17 bases between the germline ends. For CDR1 and CDR2, the germline V gene (reference sequence) lists SEHNR and FQNEAQ. The cysteine opens and the phenylalanine closes a CDR3 of 17 amino acids. Just the 51-base CDR3 DNA is kept, in frame starting at base 1. The time point tag for this specimen amounts to: roughly 12 months on ibrutinib. For TCR beta library preparation, roughly 2.1 micrograms of genomic DNA were isolated from cryopreserved PBMCs. Longitudinal blood samples from CLL patients on ibrutinib monotherapy underwent high-throughput TCR beta sequencing. The patients were enrolled in a single-center, open-label phase 2 trial of ibrutinib monotherapy. On this clone itself: There is no known antigen for this receptor. Qualities for individual bases were not recorded, and no much larger clone is one base off.

This receptor was obtained from a human donor with chronic lymphocytic leukemia. The rearrangement combines TRBV7-9 with TRBJ2-2, with no confident D gene call. The source material was PBMCs, sampled after 12 months of ibrutinib treatment. DNA sequence: TGTGCCAGCAGCTACAAAAGTCTGGGCGGAAACACCGGGGAGCTGTTTTTT. Its protein is CASSYKSLGGNTGELFF.